The 27 T cell receptor beta chains reported below all come from one sample, sequenced in a study of T-cell reconstitution after alpha-beta-depleted transplantation in children. General observations from the study: Newly generated T cells supplied most T-cell counts and diversity one year post-transplant.

For these receptors, no antigen is known. Unique molecular identifiers were used in preparing the TCRbeta library. TCRdb passed the PCR reads through MiXCR, listing each CDR3 protein once. Among some 300,000 distinct CDR3 sequences listed, 6% to 10% were seen once. Here the sequenced sample was peripheral blood, taken 360 days after TCRalphabeta/CD19-depleted stem cell transplant. The receptors here all came from a female patient aged 2 to 10 who had a stem cell transplant for Fanconi anemia, so the T cells may come from the graft donor.

V usage is TRBV9 and J usage is TRBJ1-1; 7 bases map to TRBD1. V was pared by 0 bases and J by 10 bases, with 9 bases of the junction left unmatched. From germline, CDR1 is SGDLS and CDR2 YYNGEE. This CDR3 is 14 amino acids long. The CDR3 reads CASSVAVATGRAFF. In DNA form, the CDR3 reads TGTGCCAGCAGCGTAGCAGTAGCGACAGGGAGAGCTTTCTTT.

This clonotype was counted between two and nine times. The chain links TRBV20-1 to TRBJ1-2; no firm D call. The ends were cut back, 0 bases at V and 4 bases at J, with 21 bases in the middle. Germline assignment: CDR1 DFQATT and CDR2 SNEGSKA (reference sequence). This CDR3 is 17 amino acids long. Here the CDR3 DNA reads TGCAGTGCTAGAGATATTAGTACGGCTGACCTCCCCTATGGCTACACCTTC. Amino acid sequence: CSARDISTADLPYGYTF.

This clonotype showed up many times. The chain links TRBV21-1 to TRBJ2-7; TRBD1, the D gene given by the table, was not confirmed from the DNA. TRBV21-1 is an annotated pseudogene. This CDR3 spans 13 amino acids. The CDR3 bases are TGTGCCAGCATTTTACAGGGTTGCTACGAGCAGTACTTC. Its translation is CASILQGCYEQYF.

In this sample, this clonotype turned up many times. CDR3 sequence reads: CASSLGRILSTEAFF. In DNA, the CDR3 is TGTGCCAGCAGCTTAGGTCGCATATTGAGCACTGAAGCTTTCTTT. The gene calls are TRBV11-2 and TRBJ1-1; D unclear. Trimming removed 1 base at V and 4 bases at J, with 13 bases between. CDR3 length: 15 amino acids. CDR1 SGHAT and CDR2 FQNNGV come from the germline V gene.

The CDR3 reads CASSVVGGPPLHF. CDR3 sequence (DNA): TGTGCCAGCAGCGTAGTAGGTGGACCACCCCTCCACTTT. The rearrangement joins TRBV9 to TRBJ1-6; D remains ambiguous. Trimming removed 0 bases at V and 11 bases at J, with 9 bases between. The CDR3 totals 13 residues. Germline CDR1 reads SGDLS; CDR2 reads YYNGEE.

This chain connects TRBV6-1 to TRBJ1-5, with 9 bases that match TRBD1. Germline-derived CDR1 and CDR2 are MNHNS and SASEGT. Losses at the gene ends were 5 bases for V and 5 bases for J; bases not matched to a gene: 7. The CDR3 is 15 amino acids. The CDR3 bases are TGTGCCAGCAGTCCCGGGACAGGGTTCCATCAGCCCCAGCATTTT. This codes for CASSPGTGFHQPQHF.

This clonotype was observed a few times. This chain links TRBV5-1 with TRBJ1-2; TRBD1 matches 7 bases. The V and J ends lost 4 bases and 4 bases, in that order; junction bases with no gene match: 7. The CDR3 length is 14 residues. CDR1 is SGHRS and CDR2 is YFSETQ in the germline V gene. The CDR3 is CASSQLTGIYGYTF. CDR3 nucleotides: TGCGCCAGCAGCCAGCTGACAGGGATCTATGGCTACACCTTC. Full variable domain (missing parts from reference TRBV5-1 and TRBJ1-2): KAGVTQTPRYLIKTRGQQVTLSCSPISGHRSVSWYQQTPGQGLQFLFEYFSETQRNKGNFPGRFSGRQFSNSRSEMNVSTLELGDSALYLCASSQLTGIYGYTFGSGTRLTVV.

This clonotype was seen ten or more times. The chain employs TRBV3-1 and TRBJ2-7; D ambiguous. The CDR3 spans 14 residues. V was clipped by 2 bases and J by 2 bases, with 10 bases between them. CDR1 LGHDT and CDR2 YNNKEL come from the germline V gene (reference sequence). The CDR3 protein is CASSQTVPPYEQYF. In nucleotides, the CDR3 is TGTGCCAGCAGCCAAACGGTCCCGCCCTACGAGCAGTACTTC.

As for this clonotype: A much larger clone lies one base from this, so it may be a read error. This chain connects TRBV29-1 to TRBJ1-1; D is unclear. The CDR3 runs 16 residues. The germline CDR1 and CDR2 sequences are SQVTM and ANQGSEA. The V gene lost 3 bases and the J gene lost 3 bases, with 20 bases spanning the gap. CDR3 residues: CSVEIPVDGVHTEAFF. The CDR3 DNA reads as TGCAGCGTTGAGATACCCGTGGACGGAGTTCACACTGAAGCTTTCTTT.

This clonotype was seen more than once but under ten times. The genes are TRBV5-1 and TRBJ1-1; D is perhaps TRBD1 (5 bases). Germline CDR1 is SGHRS and CDR2 is YFSETQ. The CDR3 length is 16 residues. V was shortened by 0 bases and J by 3 bases, with 15 bases between the two germline ends. The CDR3 region has the DNA TGCGCCAGCAGCTTGGCCGGTCGGGACCGGCACACTGAAGCTTTCTTT. This sequence encodes CASSLAGRDRHTEAFF.

V usage is TRBV20-1 and J usage is TRBJ2-6; D gene unclear. The CDR3 is 15 residues long. V was trimmed by 3 bases and J by 0 bases, leaving 9 bases between them. Germline assignment: CDR1 DFQATT and CDR2 SNEGSKA (reference sequence). CDR3 residues: CSASLVISGANVLTF. The CDR3 bases are TGCAGTGCTAGTTTAGTTATCTCTGGGGCCAACGTCCTGACTTTC.

The rearrangement uses TRBV27 and TRBJ2-3, with 7 bases fitting TRBD2. CDR1 MNHEY and CDR2 SMNVEV come from the germline V gene (reference sequence). CDR3 length equals 17 residues. V was pared by 6 bases and J by 1 base, with 13 bases of the junction left unmatched. CDR3 loop: CASSTGGLRWGTDTQYF. In DNA form, the CDR3 reads TGTGCCAGCAGCACGGGGGGTCTCCGGTGGGGCACAGATACGCAGTATTTT.

Only a few counts were recorded for this clonotype. This chain connects TRBV20-1 to TRBJ1-2; the D is unclear. The ends were cut back, 2 bases at V and 4 bases at J, with 26 bases in the middle. The CDR3 consists of 18 residues. Germline values: CDR1 DFQATT, CDR2 SNEGSKA (reference sequence). The CDR3 protein is CSARLWGALDEQPYGYTF. The CDR3 DNA reads as TGCAGTGCTAGACTGTGGGGAGCACTGGACGAGCAACCCTATGGCTACACCTTC.

CDR3 region: CASSPGHSYEQYV. As DNA, the CDR3 is TGTGCCAGCAGCCCGGGCCACTCCTACGAGCAGTACGTC. The rearrangement links TRBV11-2 to TRBJ2-7; D not certain. Looked up from germline, CDR1 is SGHAT and CDR2 is FQNNGV. V lost 5 bases to trimming and J lost 0 bases, with 8 bases between them. The CDR3 totals 13 residues.

CDR3 nucleotides: TGTGCCAGCAGGAAAACAGGGGGCCCCTCCTACGAGCAGTACTTC. It specifies CASRKTGGPSYEQYF. This chain joins TRBV27 and TRBJ2-7; 9 bases map to TRBD1. The CDR3 runs to 15 residues. J gave up 0 bases and V 6 bases, and 6 bases lay outside the gene matches. Looked up from germline, CDR1 is MNHEY and CDR2 is SMNVEV (reference sequence).

This clonotype appeared many times. This chain uses TRBV18 with TRBJ2-7; D gene unclear. The CDR3 spans 16 residues. Trimming took off 8 bases at V and 0 bases at J, with 20 bases between the two ends. Germline CDR1 is KGHSH and CDR2 is LQKENI. The CDR3 region is CASGNRARQSSYEQYF. The CDR3, as DNA: TGTGCCAGCGGTAATAGGGCGCGGCAAAGCTCCTACGAGCAGTACTTC.

The rearrangement joins TRBV6-5 to TRBJ2-7, with D possibly matching TRBD2 (5 bases). The V end was cut by 3 bases, the J end by 2 bases, with 11 bases between. The germline V gene has CDR1 MNHEY and CDR2 SVGAGI. The CDR3 runs to 14 residues. CDR3 DNA: TGTGCCAGCAGTTATATTCTAGCCCCCTACGAGCAGTACTTC. Protein: CASSYILAPYEQYF.

CDR3 sequence: CASSLSGGGAAIEQFF. CDR3 in DNA: TGTGCCAGCAGCTTATCCGGCGGGGGGGCCGCTATTGAGCAGTTCTTC. The gene calls are TRBV7-2 and TRBJ2-1; 9 bases fit TRBD2. J gave up 9 bases and V 2 bases, and 11 bases lay outside the gene matches. This CDR3 is 16 amino acids long. Per germline, CDR1 SGHTA and CDR2 FQGNSA.

This clonotype was counted between two and nine times. V gene TRBV25-1 combines with J gene TRBJ1-3, with D perhaps matching TRBD1 (6 bases). Germline V gene data show CDR1 as MGHDK and CDR2 as SYGVNS. V was shortened by 8 bases and J by 3 bases, with 11 bases between the two germline ends. The CDR3 has 13 amino acids. The CDR3 DNA follows: TGTGCCAGCGAACAGGGAGGTGGAAACACCATATATTTT. Translating gives CASEQGGGNTIYF.

This clonotype was seen ten or more times. J is TRBJ2-1 and V is TRBV10-3; 8 positions agree with TRBD2. The J segment lost 15 bases and the V segment lost 4 bases, leaving 14 bases of the junction unmatched. The germline gives CDR1 ENHRY, CDR2 SYGVKD. The CDR3 totals 14 residues. CDR3 amino acids: CAISAGSGSSVRFF. In DNA form, the CDR3 reads TGTGCCATCAGTGCGGGCAGCGGGAGTTCGGTCCGGTTCTTC.

This clonotype has ten or more counts. V is TRBV20-1 and J is TRBJ2-1; TRBD1 is a possible D gene (6 bases). This CDR3 is 15 amino acids long. Trimming shortened V by 0 bases and J by 3 bases, and 12 bases separated the two germline ends. Germline-derived CDR1 and CDR2 are DFQATT and SNEGSKA (reference sequence). CDR3 nucleotides: TGCAGTGCTAGAGAATTCGACAGGTTCTACAATGAGCAGTTCTTC. This translates into CSAREFDRFYNEQFF.

This clonotype was seen repeatedly, ten times or more. The chain couples TRBV4-3 to TRBJ1-2; no reliable D call. V was cut by 0 bases and J by 2 bases, with 7 bases left in between. This CDR3 has 14 residues. The germline V gene has CDR1 LGHNA and CDR2 YSLEER. CDR3 DNA: TGCGCCAGCAGCCAAGATCTCAGGAACTATGGCTACACCTTC. This gives the protein CASSQDLRNYGYTF.

This clonotype came up many times. V usage is TRBV7-2 and J usage is TRBJ1-1; D is uncertain. CDR3 length: 15 residues. Germline values: CDR1 SGHTA, CDR2 FQGNSA. V was cut by 0 bases and J by 0 bases, with 8 bases left in between. The CDR3 sequence: CASSLAIGLNTEAFF. The CDR3 region has the DNA TGTGCCAGCAGCTTAGCGATAGGTTTGAACACTGAAGCTTTCTTT.

The sample holds many counts of this clonotype. The chain links TRBV28 to TRBJ2-1; 10 nucleotides match TRBD2. Per the germline V gene, CDR1 is MDHEN and CDR2 is SYDVKM. The length of the CDR3 is 18 residues. V lost 7 bases to trimming and J lost 10 bases; unmatched junction nucleotides: 22. CDR3 nucleotide sequence: TGTGCCAGCAAACAAGGGGGGGCGGTGTTACTAGCGGGACGCGAGCAGTTCTTC. This sequence encodes CASKQGGAVLLAGREQFF.

The V call is TRBV12-3 or TRBV12-4, the J call TRBJ2-3; 8 bases are a match to TRBD2. V lost 7 bases to trimming and J lost 1 base; unmatched junction nucleotides: 4. The CDR3 has 14 amino acids. The CDR3 nucleotides read TGTGCCAGCACCCGGGGGGGCGGCACAGATACGCAGTATTTT. It is translated as CASTRGGGTDTQYF.

This clonotype was counted many times. This chain connects TRBV12-3 or TRBV12-4 to TRBJ2-3; D call uncertain. V lost 4 bases and J lost 5, with 7 bases in between. CDR3 size: 12 residues. The CDR3 coding sequence is TGTGCCAGCAGTTCGGTTGGAGATACGCAGTATTTT. Translation: CASSSVGDTQYF.

This clonotype came up many times. The CDR3 protein is CASSPGGVSDTQYF. As DNA, the CDR3 is TGTGCCAGCAGTCCAGGAGGAGTTTCAGATACGCAGTATTTT. J is TRBJ2-3 and V is TRBV6-5; D is possibly TRBD2 (5 bases). Germline CDR1 reads MNHEY; CDR2 reads SVGAGI. This CDR3 has 14 amino acids. V was pared by 5 bases and J by 4 bases, with 13 bases between.